The 19 T cell receptor beta chains below come from one sample, sequenced in a study of cytomegalovirus exposure and HLA in healthy donors. 60 Vbeta and 13 Jbeta primers were used in PCR. The table came from immunoSEQ multiplex PCR; TCRdb's copy has only in-frame clones and leaves some out. In all, the sample yields some 110,000 clones. The sequencing sample was made of PBMCs. The source of these receptors is a man aged 25 to 45 in good health and CMV-seronegative.

The chain employs TRBV13 and TRBJ2-3, with 7 bases lining up with TRBD2. This CDR3 is 14 amino acids long. Looked up from germline, CDR1 is PRHDT and CDR2 is FYEKMQ (reference sequence). Trimming took 2 bases from V and 3 from J; bases not matched to a gene: 2. As DNA, the CDR3 is TGTGCCAGCAGCTTACGCGGGAGAACAGATACGCAGTATTTT. Its translation: CASSLRGRTDTQYF.

The J gene is TRBJ1-5, the V gene TRBV18, with a possible D match to TRBD1 (5 bases). This CDR3 comprises 13 residues. Germline CDR1 and CDR2: KGHSH and LQKENI. The ends were cut back, 3 bases at V and 6 bases at J, with 9 bases in the middle. The CDR3 reads CASSPTVSQPQHF. In DNA form, the CDR3 reads TGTGCCAGCTCACCGACAGTCTCTCAGCCCCAGCATTTT.

This chain joins TRBV5-4 and TRBJ2-3, with D maybe TRBD1 (6 bases). Germline V gene lookup returns CDR1 SGHNT and CDR2 YYREEE (reference sequence). CDR3 length equals 14 residues. Trimming pared 5 bases from V and 1 base from J, leaving 11 bases between. CDR3 DNA: TGTGCCAGCAGAACACAGGGAGGCACAGATACGCAGTATTTT. Translation: CASRTQGGTDTQYF.

CDR3 loop: CASSIRRGRNPTDTQYF. The CDR3 nucleotides read TGTGCCAGTAGTATAAGAAGGGGCCGCAATCCCACAGATACGCAGTATTTT. The chain uses TRBV19 and TRBJ2-3, with D tentatively TRBD1 (5 bases). Germline values: CDR1 LNHDA, CDR2 SQIVND (reference sequence). Trimming took off 2 bases at V and 2 bases at J, with 17 bases between the two ends. This CDR3 spans 17 amino acids.

As for this clone: Compared with germline, one end of the junction differs, possibly owing to a read error. The sample contains more than one DNA sequence encoding this CDR3. The chain joins TRBV13 to TRBJ2-7; D is perhaps TRBD1 (6 bases). The germline V gene encodes CDR1 PRHDT and CDR2 FYEKMQ (reference sequence). The CDR3 totals 14 residues. In DNA, the CDR3 is TGTGCCAGCAGCTTAGAACAGGGCCCCTACGAGCAATACTTC. Translation: CASSLEQGPYEQYF.

The V call is TRBV28, the J call TRBJ1-2; possibly TRBD1 for D (5 bases). The CDR3 spans 12 residues. Germline values: CDR1 MDHEN, CDR2 SYDVKM. Trimming removed 5 bases from V and 7 bases from J, with 11 bases in between. CDR3 in amino acids: CASSGDRFGYTF. The CDR3 DNA sequence: TGTGCCAGCAGTGGCGACAGATTTGGCTACACCTTC.

In nucleotides, the CDR3 is TGTGCCAGCAGCTTAGCTCCAGGGGACGAGCAGTACTTC. It translates to CASSLAPGDEQYF. The V call is TRBV7-6, the J call TRBJ2-5, with D perhaps matching TRBD1 (6 bases). TRBJ2-7 explains the end of the DNA better; the J call may be wrong. The CDR3 spans 13 residues. Per the germline V gene, CDR1 is SGHVS and CDR2 is FNYEAQ.

This sequence joins TRBV2 and TRBJ2-1; 10 bases map to TRBD2. V dropped 3 bases and J dropped 2; count of bases not matched to a gene: 4. Looked up from germline, CDR1 is SNHLY and CDR2 is FYNNEI. This CDR3 contains 16 residues. This chain's CDR3 is CASSDPGLAAYNEQFF. CDR3 DNA: TGTGCCAGCAGTGACCCCGGACTAGCGGCCTACAATGAGCAGTTCTTC.

V is TRBV29-1 and J is TRBJ1-4; D is undetermined. This CDR3 has 13 residues. The germline CDR1 and CDR2 sequences are SQVTM and ANQGSEA. Between the trimmed V and J ends, which lost 7 bases and 0 bases, there was a span of 9 bases. Here the CDR3 reads CSASGPTNEKLFF. CDR3 sequence (DNA): TGCAGCGCCAGTGGGCCAACTAATGAAAAACTGTTTTTT.

The chain uses TRBV7-8 and TRBJ2-4; D unclear. With 4 bases removed from V and 5 bases from J, the gap between germline ends came to 15 bases. The germline gives CDR1 SGHVS, CDR2 FQNEAQ. The CDR3 runs to 15 residues. Here the CDR3 reads CASSSSAAEQNIQYF. The CDR3 nucleotides read TGTGCCAGCAGCTCAAGCGCGGCAGAGCAAAACATTCAGTACTTC. Full variable domain (rest looked up from reference TRBV7-8 and TRBJ2-4): GAGVSQSPRYKVAKRGQDVALRCDPISGHVSLFWYQQALGQGPEFLTYFQNEAQLDKSGLPSDRFFAERPEGSVSTLKIQRTQQEDSAVYLCASSSSAAEQNIQYFGAGTRLSVL.

V gene TRBV7-8 combines with J gene TRBJ2-3; possibly TRBD1 for D (7 bases). Trimming removed 7 bases at V and 5 bases at J, with 22 bases between. CDR1 and CDR2 from the germline V gene are SGHVS and FQNEAQ. This CDR3 comprises 16 residues. This CDR3 reads CASTFPQGGAGDTQYF. The CDR3 DNA sequence: TGTGCCAGCACCTTTCCTCAGGGGGGAGCTGGAGATACGCAGTATTTT. The full variable domain, completed using reference TRBV7-8 and TRBJ2-3, is GAGVSQSPRYKVAKRGQDVALRCDPISGHVSLFWYQQALGQGPEFLTYFQNEAQLDKSGLPSDRFFAERPEGSVSTLKIQRTQQEDSAVYLCASTFPQGGAGDTQYFGPGTRLTVL.

J is TRBJ2-1 and V is TRBV5-1, with 7 nucleotides matching TRBD2. V shed 6 bases and J 4 bases; nucleotides not matched to a gene: 10. The length of the CDR3 is 15 residues. Per germline, CDR1 SGHRS and CDR2 YFSETQ. In DNA, the CDR3 is TGCGCCAGCACTTTCTCGACGGGAGGATACAATGAGCAGTTCTTC. Translated: CASTFSTGGYNEQFF.

The chain carries TRBV21-1 and TRBJ2-3; no check of the table's D call, TRBD2, against the DNA was made. TRBV21-1 has pseudogene status. This CDR3 region has 18 residues. The CDR3 DNA reads TGTGCCAGCAGCAGAAAGGGACTAGCGGGGCCTTGGGGGAATACGCAGTATTTT. Its protein product is CASSRKGLAGPWGNTQYF.

V and J are TRBV11-2 and TRBJ1-5; 9 nucleotides agree with TRBD1. With V trimmed by 4 bases and J by 6 bases, 7 bases remained unmatched. Germline V gene sequence: CDR1 SGHAT, CDR2 FQNNGV. The length of the CDR3 is 15 residues. CDR3 amino acids: CASSWTGETGQPQHF. CDR3 sequence (DNA): TGTGCCAGCAGCTGGACAGGGGAGACAGGTCAGCCCCAGCATTTT.

The CDR3, as DNA: TGCGCCAGCAGCCAACTAGCAAGGTTACAAGATGAGCAGTTCTTC. Amino acid sequence: CASSQLARLQDEQFF. The gene calls are TRBV4-1 and TRBJ2-1; TRBD2 might be the D (5 bases). V was pared by 2 bases and J by 8 bases, with 16 bases between. The length of the CDR3 is 15 residues. The germline CDR1 and CDR2 sequences are MGHRA and YSYEKL.

This sequence joins TRBV18 and TRBJ2-7, with D unresolved. The ends were cut back, 0 bases at V and 4 bases at J, with 7 bases in the middle. The CDR3 contains 13 residues. The germline V gene has CDR1 KGHSH and CDR2 LQKENI. Here the CDR3 reads CASSPPSGYEQYF. In DNA, the CDR3 is TGTGCCAGCTCACCACCGTCAGGATACGAGCAGTACTTC.

The CDR3 spells CASSSTGKAFF. The CDR3 DNA reads TGTGCCAGCAGCTCCACGGGGAAAGCTTTCTTT. The chain is built from TRBV5-6 and TRBJ1-1; D is unclear. In germline, CDR1 is SGHDT, CDR2 YYEEEE. V lost 3 bases, J lost 9 bases, and 9 bases lay in between. The CDR3 runs 11 residues.

The V gene is TRBV2, the J gene TRBJ2-7; the match to TRBD2 covers 7 bases. Losses at the gene ends were 7 bases for V and 3 bases for J; bases not matched to a gene: 9. The CDR3 runs 14 residues. Looked up from germline, CDR1 is SNHLY and CDR2 is FYNNEI. The CDR3 bases are TGTGCCAGCACAAAGACTAGCCCTCTCTACGAGCAGTACTTC. This translates into CASTKTSPLYEQYF.

The chain recombines TRBV7-3 with TRBJ2-7; no reliable D call. CDR1 and CDR2 from the germline V gene are SGHTA and FQGTGA. V was shortened by 1 base and J by 0 bases, with 7 bases between the two germline ends. This CDR3 has 14 amino acids. The CDR3 nucleotides are TGTGCCAGCAGCTTAAGTGCCAGCTCCTACGAGCAGTACTTC. This gives the protein CASSLSASSYEQYF.